These 17 T cell receptor beta chains came from one sample sequenced in a study of blood T cell repertoires in COVID-19. Assay: immunoSEQ multiplex PCR; the TCRdb copy retains only in-frame clones and omits some. The repertoire holds some 140,000 clones, with about 90% as singletons. The sample taken for sequencing was peripheral blood. The receptors were gathered from a man aged 45-65 years with acute or convalescent COVID-19.

J is TRBJ2-1 and V is TRBV13, with D possibly TRBD1 on 5 matching bases. The germline V gene has CDR1 PRHDT and CDR2 FYEKMQ (reference sequence). Trimming removed 4 bases from V and 0 bases from J, with 10 bases in between. The length of the CDR3 is 15 residues. The DNA for the CDR3 is TGTGCCAGCAGCTCGGACAAGAGCTCCTACAATGAGCAGTTCTTC. Protein product: CASSSDKSSYNEQFF.

V usage is TRBV7-3 and J usage is TRBJ2-7; TRBD2 matches 9 bases. The CDR3 is made up of 15 amino acids. CDR1 and CDR2 from the germline V gene are SGHTA and FQGTGA. Trimming cost V 3 bases and J 7 bases; bases outside gene matches: 10. The DNA for the CDR3 is TGTGCCAGCAGCTTCGGGGGCGGGAGGGAGGAAGAGCAGTACTTC. Encoded protein: CASSFGGGREEEQYF. Looking up the rest from reference TRBV7-3 and TRBJ2-7 gives the full variable domain: GAGVSQTPSNKVTEKGKYVELRCDPISGHTALYWYRQSLGQGPEFLIYFQGTGAADDSGLPNDRFFAVRPEGSVSTLKIQRTERGDSAVYLCASSFGGGREEEQYFGPGTRLTVT.

This clone was counted only a few times. This chain links TRBV28 with TRBJ1-5; no clear D. Trimming cost V 4 bases and J 0 bases, with 10 bases left between them. This CDR3 is 15 amino acids long. Germline values: CDR1 MDHEN, CDR2 SYDVKM. The CDR3, as DNA: TGTGCCAGCAGTTCAAGATACTATAGCAATCAGCCCCAGCATTTT. It encodes CASSSRYYSNQPQHF.

V usage is TRBV5-1 and J usage is TRBJ1-4, with TRBD1 as a possible D gene (5 bases). Trimming took off 4 bases at V and 5 bases at J, with 15 bases between the two ends. In germline, CDR1 is SGHRS, CDR2 YFSETQ. The CDR3 is made up of 15 amino acids. The CDR3 nucleotides read TGCGCCAGCAGCGGAGGGGCAGGGACGAATGAAAAACTGTTTTTT. It encodes CASSGGAGTNEKLFF.

V is TRBV3-1 (or the pseudogene TRBV3-2) and J is TRBJ2-3; D unclear. V was shortened by 1 base and J by 11 bases, with 10 bases between the two germline ends. The CDR3 is 12 amino acids. Germline V gene lookup returns CDR1 LGHDT and CDR2 YNNKEL (reference sequence). The DNA of the CDR3 is TGTGCCAGCAGCCAAGGACCCCGAGGGCAGTATTTT. Encoded protein: CASSQGPRGQYF.

The J gene is TRBJ1-1, the V gene TRBV12-3 or TRBV12-4, with 7 nucleotides matching TRBD1. The CDR3 contains 13 residues. The V and J ends lost 6 bases and 6 bases, in that order; junction bases with no gene match: 7. CDR3 loop: CASRLRTGPEAFF. CDR3 nucleotides: TGTGCCAGCAGGCTCCGGACAGGCCCTGAAGCTTTCTTT.

J is TRBJ2-3 and V is TRBV2; TRBD2 matches 8 bases. Trimming took 4 bases from V and 2 from J; bases not matched to a gene: 5. CDR1 and CDR2 (germline): SNHLY, FYNNEI. CDR3 size: 15 residues. This CDR3 is CASSGPSGFTDTQYF. The CDR3 coding sequence is TGTGCCAGCAGTGGGCCTAGCGGGTTCACAGATACGCAGTATTTT.

This chain connects TRBV6-2 or TRBV6-3 to TRBJ2-2; the match to TRBD2 covers 10 bases. Germline lookup yields CDR1 MNHEY and CDR2 SVGEGT. The V gene end was trimmed by 2 bases and the J gene end by 3 bases; junction bases not matched to a gene: 6. The CDR3 covers 17 residues. CDR3 region: CASSYQRGGPDTGELFF. CDR3 DNA sequence: TGTGCCAGCAGTTACCAGCGGGGGGGCCCCGACACCGGGGAGCTGTTTTTT.

The rearrangement joins TRBV9 to TRBJ1-3; TRBD1 matches at 7 bases. CDR1 SGDLS and CDR2 YYNGEE come from the germline V gene. V gave up 3 bases and J gave up 4 bases; unmatched junction bases: 1. CDR3 length: 13 residues. CDR3 loop: CASSGTGGNTIYF. The CDR3, as DNA: TGTGCCAGCAGCGGGACAGGCGGAAACACCATATATTTT.

V usage is TRBV4-1 and J usage is TRBJ1-6, with a possible D match to TRBD1 (6 bases). Trimming took off 2 bases at V and 7 bases at J, with 12 bases between the two ends. Germline V gene sequence: CDR1 MGHRA, CDR2 YSYEKL. This CDR3 has 15 residues. CDR3: CASSQRAGVNSPLHF. For the CDR3, the DNA is TGCGCCAGCAGCCAACGGGCAGGGGTGAATTCACCCCTCCACTTT.

This clone has only one observation. The chain uses TRBV30 and TRBJ1-1; perhaps TRBD1 as D (6 bases). This CDR3 comprises 13 residues. Trimming removed 2 bases at V and 1 base at J, with 8 bases between. Germline CDR1 reads GTSNPN; CDR2 reads SVGIG (reference sequence). For the CDR3, the DNA is TGTGCCTGGAGTACGACAGGGAACACTGAAGCTTTCTTT. This codes for CAWSTTGNTEAFF.

The V and J genes are TRBV3-1 (or the pseudogene TRBV3-2) and TRBJ2-1, with 7 positions matching TRBD2. This CDR3 has 14 residues. Germline trimming cut 6 bases from V and 6 bases from J; bases unmatched to any gene: 8. The germline V gene encodes CDR1 LGHDT and CDR2 YNNKEL (reference sequence). CDR3 sequence: CASSFSGTTNEQFF. CDR3 in DNA: TGTGCCAGCAGTTTCTCCGGGACTACCAATGAGCAGTTCTTC.

CDR3 region: CASSFRGDEQFF. CDR3 sequence (DNA): TGTGCCAGCAGCTTCAGGGGTGATGAGCAGTTCTTC. This chain uses TRBV11-1 with TRBJ2-1; D is possibly TRBD1 (6 bases). The V and J ends lost 3 bases and 8 bases respectively, with 8 bases between them. The length of the CDR3 is 12 residues. In germline, CDR1 is SGHAT, CDR2 FQDESV (reference sequence).

The chain employs TRBV2 and TRBJ1-4; D is uncertain. Germline V gene sequence: CDR1 SNHLY, CDR2 FYNNEI. V lost 0 bases to trimming and J lost 0 bases, with 5 bases between them. The CDR3 runs 15 residues. This CDR3 reads CASSEAAATNEKLFF. DNA for the CDR3: TGTGCCAGCAGTGAAGCGGCCGCAACTAATGAAAAACTGTTTTTT.

This chain joins TRBV20-1 and TRBJ1-5; D call uncertain. Trimming took 3 bases from V and 4 from J, leaving 4 bases between them. CDR1 and CDR2 from the germline V gene are DFQATT and SNEGSKA (reference sequence). The CDR3 length is 11 residues. In DNA form, the CDR3 reads TGCAGTGCTAGCCTTAATCAGCCCCAGCATTTT. Amino acid sequence: CSASLNQPQHF.

The chain employs TRBV15 and TRBJ1-2, with 10 positions matching TRBD1. V was clipped by 3 bases and J by 6 bases; unmatched bases: 4. The CDR3 extends over 14 amino acids. Germline V gives CDR1 LNHNV, CDR2 YYDKDF (reference sequence). The CDR3 DNA is TGTGCCACCAGCAGGGACAGGGGGGTTCATGGCTACACCTTC. Its protein product is CATSRDRGVHGYTF.

The chain links TRBV7-2 to TRBJ1-5, with a tentative D call TRBD1 (5 bases). CDR1 SGHTA and CDR2 FQGNSA come from the germline V gene. CDR3 length: 15 amino acids. The V end lost 4 bases, the J end lost 0 bases, and 10 bases lay between the germline ends. CDR3 sequence reads: CASSSTRASNQPQHF. The CDR3 DNA sequence: TGTGCCAGCAGCTCGACCAGGGCTAGCAATCAGCCCCAGCATTTT.